This T cell receptor (beta chain) was recovered during a study of T-cell reconstitution after alpha-beta-depleted transplantation in children. This clonotype was observed a handful of times. TCRbeta library construction was performed incorporating unique molecular identifiers. Each CDR3 protein is one row after TCRdb ran MiXCR on the PCR reads. The repertoire consists of 500,000 to 600,000 distinct CDR3 sequences, with roughly a quarter occurring once and the leading ten covering 30% to 45%. The sequencing here drew on PBMCs, taken before TCRalphabeta/CD19-depleted stem cell transplant. The TCR comes from a boy under two years old with Wiskott-Aldrich syndrome, due to receive a stem cell transplant.

CDR3 nucleotide sequence: TGTGCCAGCACCGGCCTTACTAGCGGGAGGAATGAGCAGTTCTTC. Its protein product is CASTGLTSGRNEQFF. The chain combines TRBV12-3 or TRBV12-4 with TRBJ2-1, with 12 bases aligning to TRBD2. The CDR3 consists of 15 residues. Trimming at V came to 7 bases and at J to 7 bases, leaving 8 bases not matched to a gene.